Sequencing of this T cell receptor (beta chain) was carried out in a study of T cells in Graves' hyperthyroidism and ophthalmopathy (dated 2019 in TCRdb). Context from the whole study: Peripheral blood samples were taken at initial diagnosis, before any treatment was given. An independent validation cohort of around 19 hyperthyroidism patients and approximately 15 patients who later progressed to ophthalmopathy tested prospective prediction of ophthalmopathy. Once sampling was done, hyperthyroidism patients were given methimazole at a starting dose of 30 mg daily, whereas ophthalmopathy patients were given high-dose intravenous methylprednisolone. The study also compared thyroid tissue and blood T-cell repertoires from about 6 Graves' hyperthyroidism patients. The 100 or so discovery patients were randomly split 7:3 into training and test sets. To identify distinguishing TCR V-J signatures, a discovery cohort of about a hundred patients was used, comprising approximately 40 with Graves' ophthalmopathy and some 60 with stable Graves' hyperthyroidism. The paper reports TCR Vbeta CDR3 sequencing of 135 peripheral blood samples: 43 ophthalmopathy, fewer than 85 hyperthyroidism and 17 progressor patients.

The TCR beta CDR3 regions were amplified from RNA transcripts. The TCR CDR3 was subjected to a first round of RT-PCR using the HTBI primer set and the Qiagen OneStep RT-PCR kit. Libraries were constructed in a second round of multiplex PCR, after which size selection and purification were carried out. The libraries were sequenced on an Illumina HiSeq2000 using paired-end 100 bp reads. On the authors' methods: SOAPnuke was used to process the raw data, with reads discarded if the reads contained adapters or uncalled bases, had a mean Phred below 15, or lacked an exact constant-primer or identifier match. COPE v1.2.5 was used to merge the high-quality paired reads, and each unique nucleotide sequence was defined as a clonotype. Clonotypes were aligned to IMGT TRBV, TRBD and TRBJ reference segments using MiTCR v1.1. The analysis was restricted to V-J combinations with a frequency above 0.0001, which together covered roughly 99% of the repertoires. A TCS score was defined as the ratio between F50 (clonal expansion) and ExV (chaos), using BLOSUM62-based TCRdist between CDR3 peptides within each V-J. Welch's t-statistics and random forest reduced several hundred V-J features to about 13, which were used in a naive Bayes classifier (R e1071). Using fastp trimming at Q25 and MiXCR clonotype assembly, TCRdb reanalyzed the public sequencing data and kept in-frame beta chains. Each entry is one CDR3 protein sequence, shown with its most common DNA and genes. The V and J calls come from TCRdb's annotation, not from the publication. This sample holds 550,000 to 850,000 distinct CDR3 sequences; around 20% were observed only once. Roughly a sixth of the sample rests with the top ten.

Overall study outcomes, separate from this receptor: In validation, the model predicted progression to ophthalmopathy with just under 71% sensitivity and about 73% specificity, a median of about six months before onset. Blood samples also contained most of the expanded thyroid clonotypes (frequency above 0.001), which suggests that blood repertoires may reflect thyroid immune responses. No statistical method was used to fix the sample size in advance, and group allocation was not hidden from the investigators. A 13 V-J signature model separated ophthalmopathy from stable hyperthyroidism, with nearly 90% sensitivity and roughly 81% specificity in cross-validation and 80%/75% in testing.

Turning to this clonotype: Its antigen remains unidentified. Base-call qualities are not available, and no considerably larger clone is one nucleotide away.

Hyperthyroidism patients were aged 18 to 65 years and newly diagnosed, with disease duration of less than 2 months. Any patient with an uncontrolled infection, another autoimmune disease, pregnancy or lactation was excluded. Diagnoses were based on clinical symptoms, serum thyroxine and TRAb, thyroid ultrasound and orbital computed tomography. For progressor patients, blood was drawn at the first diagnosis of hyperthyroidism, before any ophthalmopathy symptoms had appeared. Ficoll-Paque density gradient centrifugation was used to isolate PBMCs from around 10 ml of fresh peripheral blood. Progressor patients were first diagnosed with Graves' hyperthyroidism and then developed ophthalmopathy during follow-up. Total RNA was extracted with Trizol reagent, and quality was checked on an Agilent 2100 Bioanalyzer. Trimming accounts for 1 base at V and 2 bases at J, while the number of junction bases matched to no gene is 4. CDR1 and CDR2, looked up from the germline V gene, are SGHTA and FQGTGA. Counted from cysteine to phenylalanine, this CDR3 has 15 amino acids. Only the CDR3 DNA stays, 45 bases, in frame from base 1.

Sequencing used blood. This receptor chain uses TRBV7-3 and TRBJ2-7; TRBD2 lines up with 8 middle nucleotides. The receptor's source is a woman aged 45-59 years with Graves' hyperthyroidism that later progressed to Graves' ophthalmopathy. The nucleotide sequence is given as TGTGCCAGCAGCTTAATGGACGGGGGGGCCTACGAGCAGTACTTC. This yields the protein CASSLMDGGAYEQYF.